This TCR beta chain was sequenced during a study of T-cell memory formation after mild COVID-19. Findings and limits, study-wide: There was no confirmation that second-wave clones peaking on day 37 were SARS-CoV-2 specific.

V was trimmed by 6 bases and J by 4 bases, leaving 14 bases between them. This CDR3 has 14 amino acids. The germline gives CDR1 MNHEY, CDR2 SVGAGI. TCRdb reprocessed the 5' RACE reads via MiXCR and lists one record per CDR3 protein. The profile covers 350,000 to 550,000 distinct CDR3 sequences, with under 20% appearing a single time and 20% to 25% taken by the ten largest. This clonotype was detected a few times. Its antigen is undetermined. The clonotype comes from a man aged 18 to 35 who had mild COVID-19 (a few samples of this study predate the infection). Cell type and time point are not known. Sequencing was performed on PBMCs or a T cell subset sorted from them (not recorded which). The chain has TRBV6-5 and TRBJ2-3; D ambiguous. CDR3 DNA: TGTGCCAGCAGCACGCCAAACGAGGCAGATACGCAGTATTTT. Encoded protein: CASSTPNEADTQYF.